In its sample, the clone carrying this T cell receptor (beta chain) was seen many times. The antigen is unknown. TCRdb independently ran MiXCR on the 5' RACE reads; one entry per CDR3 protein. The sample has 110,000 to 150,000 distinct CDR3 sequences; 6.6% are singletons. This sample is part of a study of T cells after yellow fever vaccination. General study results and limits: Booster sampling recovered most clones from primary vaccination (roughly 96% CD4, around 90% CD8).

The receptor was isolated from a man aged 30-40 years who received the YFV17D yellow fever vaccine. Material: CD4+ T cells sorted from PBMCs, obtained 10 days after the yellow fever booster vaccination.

The CDR3 sequence is CASSLASGAIETQYF. CDR3 nucleotide sequence: TGCGCCAGCAGCTTGGCTAGCGGTGCTATAGAGACCCAGTACTTC. The chain links TRBV5-1 to TRBJ2-5; 7 bases line up with TRBD2. The ends lost 0 bases at V and 4 bases at J; junction bases unmatched: 6. Per germline, CDR1 SGHRS and CDR2 YFSETQ. This CDR3 is 15 amino acids long.